A few counts support the clone carrying this TCR beta chain. The method was immunoSEQ multiplex PCR; TCRdb's version includes in-frame clones alone and lacks a portion of them. The data show about 120,000 clones, 85% to 90% seen once. This entry is derived from a study of blood T cell repertoires in COVID-19. Turning to the study itself: From T cells, B-cell-depleted T cells, or PBMCs came the material, which was cDNA or gDNA.

V was pared by 0 bases and J by 3 bases, with 3 bases of the junction left unmatched. Germline V gives CDR1 LGHNA, CDR2 YSLEER. The CDR3 length is 16 residues. This sequence joins TRBV4-3 and TRBJ2-2; 8 bases map to TRBD2. The source is a man aged 55 to 70 with acute or convalescent COVID-19. The sample was peripheral blood. CDR3 DNA: TGCGCCAGCAGCCAAGATCTAGCGGGCGACACCGGGGAGCTGTTTTTT. This translates into CASSQDLAGDTGELFF.